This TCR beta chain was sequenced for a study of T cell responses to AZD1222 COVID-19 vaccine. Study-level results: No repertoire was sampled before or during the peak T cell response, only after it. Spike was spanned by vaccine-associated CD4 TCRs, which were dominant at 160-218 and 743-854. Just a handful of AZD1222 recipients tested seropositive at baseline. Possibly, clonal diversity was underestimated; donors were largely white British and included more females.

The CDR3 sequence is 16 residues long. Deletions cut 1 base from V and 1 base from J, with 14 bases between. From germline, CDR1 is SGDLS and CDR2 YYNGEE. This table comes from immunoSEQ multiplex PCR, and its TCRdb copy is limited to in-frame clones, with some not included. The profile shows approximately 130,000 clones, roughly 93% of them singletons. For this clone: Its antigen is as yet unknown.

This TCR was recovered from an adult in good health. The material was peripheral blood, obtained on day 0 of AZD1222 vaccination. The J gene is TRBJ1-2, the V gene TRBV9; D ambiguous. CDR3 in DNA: TGTGCCAGCAGCGTAACGGCGGAACCCTTTAACTATGGCTACACCTTC. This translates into CASSVTAEPFNYGYTF. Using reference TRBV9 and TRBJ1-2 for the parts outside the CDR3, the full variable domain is DSGVTQTPKHLITATGQRVTLRCSPRSGDLSVYWYQQSLDQGLQFLIQYYNGEERAKGNILERFSAQQFPDLHSELNLSSLELGDSALYFCASSVTAEPFNYGYTFGSGTRLTVV.